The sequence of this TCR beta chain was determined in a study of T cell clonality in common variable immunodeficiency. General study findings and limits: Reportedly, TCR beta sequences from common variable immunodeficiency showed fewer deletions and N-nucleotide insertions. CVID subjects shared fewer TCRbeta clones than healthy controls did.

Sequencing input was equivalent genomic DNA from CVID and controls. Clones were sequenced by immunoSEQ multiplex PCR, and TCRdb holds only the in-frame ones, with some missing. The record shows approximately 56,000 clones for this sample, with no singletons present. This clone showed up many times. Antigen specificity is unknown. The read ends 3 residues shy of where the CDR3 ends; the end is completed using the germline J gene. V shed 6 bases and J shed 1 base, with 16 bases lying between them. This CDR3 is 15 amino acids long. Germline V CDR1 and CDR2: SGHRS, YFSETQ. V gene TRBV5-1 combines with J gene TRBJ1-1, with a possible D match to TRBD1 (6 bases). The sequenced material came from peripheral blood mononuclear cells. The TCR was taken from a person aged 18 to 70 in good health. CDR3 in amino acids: CASNIGAGENTEAFF. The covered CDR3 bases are TGCGCCAGCAACATCGGGGCAGGGGAGAACACTGAA.